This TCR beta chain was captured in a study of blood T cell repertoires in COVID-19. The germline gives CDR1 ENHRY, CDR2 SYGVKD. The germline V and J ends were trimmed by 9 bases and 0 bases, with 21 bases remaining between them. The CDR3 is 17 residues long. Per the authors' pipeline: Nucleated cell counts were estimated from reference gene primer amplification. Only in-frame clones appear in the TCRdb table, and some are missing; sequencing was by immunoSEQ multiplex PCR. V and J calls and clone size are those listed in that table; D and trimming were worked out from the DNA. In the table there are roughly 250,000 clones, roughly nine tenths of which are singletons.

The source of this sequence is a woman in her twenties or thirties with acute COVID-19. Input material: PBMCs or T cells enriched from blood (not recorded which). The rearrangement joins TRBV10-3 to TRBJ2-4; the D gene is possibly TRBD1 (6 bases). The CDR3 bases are TGTGCCATGGAATGGACAGTTAGCAGGCTAGCCAAAAACATTCAGTACTTC. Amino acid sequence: CAMEWTVSRLAKNIQYF.